These T cell receptor beta chains were read from a single sample in a study of T cells in Graves' hyperthyroidism and ophthalmopathy. TCRdb reprocessed the multiplex PCR reads via MiXCR and lists one record per CDR3 protein. In the table there are about 580,000 distinct CDR3 sequences, roughly 46% of which are singletons. The sequenced sample was peripheral blood or thyroid tissue (not recorded which). The receptors here all came from a young woman with Graves' hyperthyroidism. Both conserved end residues are part of each CDR3. The order of the fields is D gene, clone size, V gene, J gene, CDR3 DNA, CDR3 protein. A D gene is named only where the DNA matches it firmly. A row's size may be missing; if present it is once, few, many or a size class.

>-|-|TRBV7-9|TRBJ1-2
-
CASSFLGDPQHFGGYTF
>TRBD2|-|TRBV7-6|TRBJ2-7
TGTGCCAACAGCGGGGCGTACTACTACGAGCAGTACTTC
CANSGAYYYEQYF
>TRBD1|many|TRBV4-1|TRBJ2-5
TGCGCCAGCAGCCAAGCGGACAGGGCCTCGGAGACCCAGTACTTC
CASSQADRASETQYF
>-|many|TRBV3-1|TRBJ1-2
TGTGCCAGCAGCCAAGGCCCTGATGGCTACACCTTC
CASSQGPDGYTF
>TRBD2|many|TRBV2|TRBJ2-5
TGTGCCTGGATCTATAGCGGGTCTGAGGGAGAGACCCAGTACTTC
CAWIYSGSEGETQYF
>TRBD1|-|TRBV24-1|TRBJ1-2
TGTGCCACCAGTGACCACGGGACAGGGGAGGGCTACACCTTC
CATSDHGTGEGYTF
>-|few|TRBV6-5|TRBJ2-2
TGTGCCAGCAGTTATTACGACGCACTAACCGGGGAGCTGTTTTTT
CASSYYDALTGELFF
>-|-|TRBV7-3|TRBJ2-5
TGTGCTAGCAGCTGGGCGAGGCAGACCCAGTACTTC
CASSWARQTQYF
>-|many|TRBV20-1|TRBJ2-7
TGCAGTGCTAGAGGCCTCGAGGGTACCTACGAGCAGTACTTC
CSARGLEGTYEQYF
>-|many|TRBV7-9|TRBJ1-1
TGTGCCAGCAGCTCGCTAGGGGCGCCTCTGAACACTGAAGCTTTCTTT
CASSSLGAPLNTEAFF
>-|many|TRBV7-2|TRBJ1-2
TGTGCCAGCAGCTTAGGGACAGCAGCCTATGGCTACACCTTC
CASSLGTAAYGYTF
>TRBD1|many|TRBV7-2|TRBJ2-7
TGTGCCAGCAGCTTAATGGGACAGATTCTAACCTACGAGCAGTACTTC
CASSLMGQILTYEQYF
>TRBD2|-|TRBV29-1|TRBJ2-5
TGCAGCGTTGAACCTCCCAGCGGGACCTACCAAGAGACCCAGTACTTC
CSVEPPSGTYQETQYF
>TRBD1|-|TRBV12-5|TRBJ1-4
TGTGCTAGTGATCCGGGAGGGACAGGGCCCGAAAAACTGTTTTTT
CASDPGGTGPEKLFF
>TRBD1|-|TRBV10-3|TRBJ2-1
TGTGCCATCAGTGAACAAAAAGGACAGGACAATGAGCAGTTCTTC
CAISEQKGQDNEQFF
>-|-|TRBV20-1|TRBJ1-6
TGCAGTGCTAGAGGGGGAGGTCCTAATTCACCCCTCCACTTT
CSARGGGPNSPLHF
>TRBD1|-|TRBV4-3|TRBJ2-5
TGCGCCAGCAGCCCTAACAGGGGGGATGGACATTCGTACCAAGAGACCCAGTACTTC
CASSPNRGDGHSYQETQYF
>-|-|TRBV10-3|TRBJ1-5
TGTGCCATCAGCCCCGAGAGCGGGGGCAATCAGCCCCAGCATTTT
CAISPESGGNQPQHF
>-|many|TRBV4-1|TRBJ2-7
TGCGCCAGCAGCCACCGCGGAGAGTACGAGCAGTACTTC
CASSHRGEYEQYF
>-|-|TRBV29-1|TRBJ1-1
TGCAGCGTTGACACAGGGACGGCTGACACTGAAGCTTTCTTT
CSVDTGTADTEAFF
>-|many|TRBV20-1|TRBJ1-4
TGCAGTGCTAGAGACAGGGCTAATGAAAAACTGTTTTTT
CSARDRANEKLFF
>-|-|TRBV29-1|TRBJ1-2
TGCAGCGTTGAAATGGACAGCAATGGCTACACCTTC
CSVEMDSNGYTF
>-|-|TRBV29-1|TRBJ2-5
TGCAGCGTTGAGTACGGGCGTTGGTACTTC
CSVEYGRWYF
>TRBD2|-|TRBV9|TRBJ2-1
TGTGCCAGCAGCCTTGGGGACTTCGCGGGAGGCTTGTACAATGAGCAGTTCTTC
CASSLGDFAGGLYNEQFF
>-|many|TRBV9|TRBJ1-1
TGTGCCAGCAGTGGAAATAAGGATTCCGTGAACACTGAAGCTTTCTTT
CASSGNKDSVNTEAFF
>-|-|TRBV7-6|TRBJ1-1
TGTGCCAGCAGTCGGGACGGCAGTGAAGCTTTCTTT
CASSRDGSEAFF
>TRBD1|many|TRBV20-1|TRBJ2-7
TGCAGTGCTAGACCGGGACAGGGGGCTTACGAGCAGTACTTC
CSARPGQGAYEQYF
>TRBD1|many|TRBV10-3|TRBJ1-5
TGTGCCATCAGTTCCGACAGGGGGCTTAACTACAATCAGCCCCAGCATTTT
CAISSDRGLNYNQPQHF
>-|many|TRBV5-6|TRBJ1-5
TGTGCCAGCAGCTTCTCCCAGGCTTACAATCAGCCCCAGCATTTT
CASSFSQAYNQPQHF
>-|many|TRBV5-6|TRBJ1-1
TGTGCCAGCAATCCCGGGGGGTACACTGAAGCTTTCTTT
CASNPGGYTEAFF
>-|-|TRBV11-1|TRBJ2-5
TGTGCCAGCAGCTTAGCGCAGGGGGGACACCGAACACCGGGGACGGCCTTTGAAGAGACCCAGTACTTC
CASSLAQGGHRTPGTAFEETQYF
>-|many|TRBV24-1|TRBJ1-2
TGTGCCACCAGTGGGACGAACTATGGCTACACCTTC
CATSGTNYGYTF
>-|many|TRBV5-1|TRBJ1-2
TGCGCCAGCAGCTCCCTGGACAGATTGGAAGGCTACACCTTC
CASSSLDRLEGYTF
>-|-|TRBV20-1|TRBJ2-2
TGCAGTGCTATCCAAGGGGACTTTAACACCGGGGAGCTGTTTTTT
CSAIQGDFNTGELFF
>-|many|TRBV25-1|TRBJ1-2
TGTGCCAGCAGTCACCCCCTGGCCAGGGTTGATGGCTACACCTTC
CASSHPLARVDGYTF
>-|many|TRBV25-1|TRBJ1-1
TGTGCCAGCAGTGATCGACAGGACCGTGACCTGGGAGCTTTCTTT
CASSDRQDRDLGAFF
>-|many|TRBV6-2/TRBV6-3|TRBJ2-5
TGTGCCAGCAGTTACGCACACACTCAAGAGACCCAGTACTTC
CASSYAHTQETQYF